The 20 T cell receptor beta chains below all came from one sample that was sequenced in a study of shared clonotypes between healthy human individuals. Assay: immunoSEQ multiplex PCR; the TCRdb copy retains only in-frame clones and omits some. The sample records roughly 500,000 clones, 90% to 96% being singletons. Sample: naive CD4+ T cells sorted from blood. The subset denotes: CD45RA+ positively selected. The receptors shown here come from a woman aged 25 to 39 in good health.

The chain has TRBV29-1 and TRBJ2-1, with 11 positions matching TRBD2. This CDR3 contains 18 residues. Germline CDR1 and CDR2: SQVTM and ANQGSEA. V lost 6 bases, J lost 9 bases, and 22 bases stayed unmatched. CDR3 DNA: TGCAGCGTACGAGGGAGGATCTTTACTAGCGGGAGTAAAGGTGAGCAGTTCTTC. This sequence encodes CSVRGRIFTSGSKGEQFF.

The V and J genes are TRBV6-5 and TRBJ1-3; D is ambiguous. This CDR3 has 14 residues. CDR1 is MNHEY, CDR2 SVGAGI, per germline. Trimming took 0 bases from V and 2 from J, leaving 5 bases between them. The CDR3 spells CASSYSGTGNTIYF. CDR3 coding DNA: TGTGCCAGCAGTTACTCGGGAACTGGAAACACCATATATTTT.

The chain uses TRBV18 and TRBJ2-2, with D unresolved. The CDR3 sequence is 17 residues long. The V gene lost 0 bases and the J gene lost 0 bases, with 11 bases spanning the gap. Germline values: CDR1 KGHSH, CDR2 LQKENI. The CDR3 DNA follows: TGTGCCAGCTCACCACCGGGCGGTGACGCGAACACCGGGGAGCTGTTTTTT. Protein product: CASSPPGGDANTGELFF.

The V gene is TRBV7-9, the J gene TRBJ1-4; D is unresolved. Trimming pared 0 bases from V and 7 bases from J, leaving 12 bases between. This CDR3 has 15 residues. CDR1 is SEHNR, CDR2 FQNEAQ, per germline (reference sequence). CDR3 residues: CASSLAGVRGEKLFF. The CDR3 coding sequence is TGTGCCAGCAGCTTAGCTGGGGTCCGGGGTGAAAAACTGTTTTTT.

V is TRBV14 and J is TRBJ2-5; D may be TRBD1 (6 bases). Gene TRBJ2-7 matches the end of the DNA better, so the J call may be wrong. The germline V gene has CDR1 SGHDN and CDR2 FVKESK. The CDR3 contains 15 residues. Here the CDR3 reads CASSQVGRGSYEQYF. In DNA, the CDR3 is TGTGCCAGCAGCCAAGTAGGCAGGGGTTCGTACGAGCAGTACTTC.

The chain combines TRBV30 with TRBJ2-3; D uncertain. Germline V gene lookup returns CDR1 GTSNPN and CDR2 SVGIG (reference sequence). This CDR3 has 15 residues. Between the trimmed V and J ends, which lost 5 bases and 0 bases, there was a span of 15 bases. Written as DNA, the CDR3 is TGTGCCTGGGACTCTTCGCCCGGTAGCACAGATACGCAGTATTTT. It specifies CAWDSSPGSTDTQYF.

Details on this clone: The sample has other DNA sequences that encode this CDR3 too. This chain joins TRBV28 and TRBJ2-7, with 8 bases that match TRBD2. The CDR3 totals 17 residues. Germline trimming cut 9 bases from V and 6 bases from J; bases unmatched to any gene: 22. Germline-derived CDR1 and CDR2 are MDHEN and SYDVKM. The CDR3 is CASYPILGLAQSAEQYF. CDR3 sequence (DNA): TGTGCCAGTTATCCCATTTTAGGACTAGCACAATCCGCCGAGCAGTACTTC.

The genes are TRBV6-1 and TRBJ1-1; no firm D call. The CDR3 runs to 15 residues. The germline V gene encodes CDR1 MNHNS and CDR2 SASEGT. Trimming stripped 2 bases from V and 2 bases from J, with 12 bases between. CDR3 nucleotide sequence: TGTGCCAGCAGTGAATATCCGGGTTTTAACACTGAAGCTTTCTTT. Residues: CASSEYPGFNTEAFF.

J is TRBJ2-7 and V is TRBV28; D is possibly TRBD1 (5 bases). There are 13 residues in the CDR3. V was trimmed by 6 bases and J by 3 bases, leaving 12 bases between them. CDR1 MDHEN and CDR2 SYDVKM come from the germline V gene. The CDR3 here is CASSGHGDYEQYF. As DNA, the CDR3 is TGTGCCAGCAGCGGACACGGAGACTACGAGCAGTACTTC. Complete variable domain (other parts from reference TRBV28 and TRBJ2-7): DVKVTQSSRYLVKRTGEKVFLECVQDMDHENMFWYRQDPGLGLRLIYFSYDVKMKEKGDIPEGYSVSREKKERFSLILESASTNQTSMYLCASSGHGDYEQYFGPGTRLTVT.

The chain has TRBV7-2 and TRBJ2-5; possible D gene TRBD2, 5 bases. The germline gives CDR1 SGHTA, CDR2 FQGNSA. The CDR3 covers 15 residues. Trimming pared 7 bases from V and 5 bases from J, leaving 20 bases between. The CDR3 bases are TGTGCCAGCAACGACATAGCGTCCGTATACGAGACCCAGTACTTC. Translating it yields CASNDIASVYETQYF.

The chain combines TRBV30 with TRBJ1-1; D remains unclear. The CDR3 is 12 amino acids. V was shortened by 4 bases and J by 5 bases, with 11 bases between the two germline ends. Germline loops: CDR1 GTSNPN, CDR2 SVGIG (reference sequence). CDR3 in amino acids: CAWNRRSTEAFF. The CDR3 DNA is TGTGCCTGGAATCGGAGGTCGACTGAAGCTTTCTTT.

The chain joins TRBV19 to TRBJ2-7; D remains unclear. This CDR3 is 13 amino acids long. Trimming took off 5 bases at V and 2 bases at J, with 10 bases between the two ends. Germline V lookup: CDR1 LNHDA, CDR2 SQIVND (reference sequence). CDR3 sequence reads: CASSPDPTYEQYF. The CDR3 DNA reads TGTGCCAGTAGTCCGGACCCAACCTACGAGCAGTACTTC.

The chain joins TRBV5-1 to TRBJ1-1; TRBD1 agrees at 7 bases. This CDR3 region has 15 residues. CDR1 and CDR2 from the germline V gene are SGHRS and YFSETQ. Losses at the gene ends were 4 bases for V and 4 bases for J; bases not matched to a gene: 10. The CDR3 is CASSPFQGVGTEAFF. CDR3 DNA: TGCGCCAGCAGCCCGTTTCAGGGGGTCGGCACTGAAGCTTTCTTT.

This clone occurred once. This chain links TRBV15 with TRBJ2-5, with TRBD2 matching 9 bases. Germline V gene lookup returns CDR1 LNHNV and CDR2 YYDKDF (reference sequence). V lost 0 bases to trimming and J lost 3 bases; unmatched junction nucleotides: 14. The CDR3 is made up of 19 amino acids. As DNA, the CDR3 is TGTGCCACCAGCAGAGAACCCTCGTCGGTTTTAGCGGGAGAAGAGACCCAGTACTTC. Translation: CATSREPSSVLAGEETQYF.

The chain's CDR3 is CASSKEEHGPFGNTIYF. Here the CDR3 DNA reads TGTGCCAGCAGCAAAGAAGAGCATGGACCCTTTGGAAACACCATATATTTT. The chain combines TRBV21-1 with TRBJ1-3. TRBV21-1 is a pseudogene. CDR3 length: 17 amino acids.

This chain links TRBV28 with TRBJ2-1; 11 positions agree with TRBD2. The CDR3 covers 16 residues. Germline trimming cut 5 bases from V and 6 bases from J; bases unmatched to any gene: 9. The germline gives CDR1 MDHEN, CDR2 SYDVKM. This chain's CDR3 is CASSGLGTSGFNEQFF. The DNA for the CDR3 is TGTGCCAGCAGTGGGCTCGGGACTAGCGGATTCAATGAGCAGTTCTTC.

This clone was detected only once. V usage is TRBV19 and J usage is TRBJ2-7; D ambiguous. With 5 bases removed from V and 0 bases from J, the gap between germline ends came to 8 bases. Germline V gives CDR1 LNHDA, CDR2 SQIVND (reference sequence). This CDR3 spans 13 amino acids. The DNA for the CDR3 is TGTGCCAGTAGTTCCCTGGTCTCCTACGAGCAGTACTTC. The encoded protein is CASSSLVSYEQYF. The whole variable domain, remainder taken from reference TRBV19 and TRBJ2-7, is DGGITQSPKYLFRKEGQNVTLSCEQNLNHDAMYWYRQDPGQGLRLIYYSQIVNDFQKGDIAEGYSVSREKKESFPLTVTSAQKNPTAFYLCASSSLVSYEQYFGPGTRLTVT.

The chain combines TRBV10-3 with TRBJ1-5; D gene uncertain. The length of the CDR3 is 14 residues. Germline assignment: CDR1 ENHRY and CDR2 SYGVKD. Trimming pared 10 bases from V and 3 bases from J, leaving 16 bases between. This CDR3 is CATADGSFNQPQHF. CDR3 bases: TGTGCCACTGCGGACGGTTCATTCAATCAGCCCCAGCATTTT.

The J gene is TRBJ1-5, the V gene TRBV6-1; TRBD1 aligns across 7 bases. V gave up 0 bases and J gave up 1 base; unmatched junction bases: 6. The CDR3 has 17 residues. Germline V lookup: CDR1 MNHNS, CDR2 SASEGT. Here the CDR3 reads CASSEAIDRVSNQPQHF. CDR3 nucleotides: TGTGCCAGCAGTGAAGCAATAGACAGGGTCAGCAATCAGCCCCAGCATTTT.

The chain uses TRBV28 and TRBJ1-2; TRBD1 might be the D (6 bases). The germline V gene encodes CDR1 MDHEN and CDR2 SYDVKM. This CDR3 has 14 amino acids. V lost 6 bases and J lost 6, with 17 bases in between. DNA for the CDR3: TGTGCCAGCAGAATAACCCGGGACACGGATGGCTACACCTTC. Translation gives CASRITRDTDGYTF.